The 14 T cell receptor beta chains presented below share a single source sample, sequenced in a study of T-cell reconstitution after alpha-beta-depleted transplantation in children. During its preparation, the TCRbeta library received unique molecular identifiers. A single record per CDR3 protein comes from TCRdb applying MiXCR to the PCR reads. The sample carries 75,000 to 80,000 distinct CDR3 sequences, around 18% recorded once. Sample: PBMCs, mostly from graft donor cells, taken 360 days after TCRalphabeta/CD19-depleted stem cell transplant. Receptors were obtained from a male patient aged 2 to 10 who had a stem cell transplant for acute lymphoblastic leukemia, so the T cells may come from the graft donor.

Written as DNA, the CDR3 is TGTGCCATCAGTGAGACAGATACGCAGTATTTT. Residues: CAISETDTQYF. The chain carries TRBV10-3 and TRBJ2-3; no definite D call. Germline loops: CDR1 ENHRY, CDR2 SYGVKD. The CDR3 loop spans 11 amino acids. Trimming shortened V by 2 bases and J by 3 bases, and 0 bases separated the two germline ends.

This rearrangement joins TRBV20-1 to TRBJ2-7, with 10 bases identical to TRBD2. In germline, CDR1 is DFQATT, CDR2 SNEGSKA (reference sequence). The J segment lost 3 bases and the V segment lost 4 bases, leaving 9 bases of the junction unmatched. The CDR3 is made up of 15 amino acids. DNA for the CDR3: TGCAGTGCTAAGGCCGGGACTAGCGCGAGCTACGAGCAGTACTTC. As protein: CSAKAGTSASYEQYF.

J is TRBJ2-1 and V is TRBV6-2 or TRBV6-3; the D gene is possibly TRBD2 (5 bases). Trimming stripped 5 bases from V and 0 bases from J, with 11 bases between. Germline CDR1 MNHEY, CDR2 SVGEGT. CDR3 length: 15 amino acids. CDR3 sequence: CASSRIGLSYNEQFF. CDR3 DNA: TGTGCCAGCAGTCGAATTGGACTCTCCTACAATGAGCAGTTCTTC.

This clonotype appeared many times. The V and J genes are TRBV7-9 and TRBJ1-2; D ambiguous. The V gene lost 5 bases and the J gene lost 8 bases, with 12 bases spanning the gap. The CDR3 has 12 amino acids. Germline values: CDR1 SEHNR, CDR2 FQNEAQ (reference sequence). The CDR3 reads CASSLKERGYTF. DNA of the CDR3: TGTGCCAGCAGCCTTAAAGAACGCGGCTACACCTTC.

This chain uses TRBV7-9 with TRBJ2-3; D not resolved. The length of the CDR3 is 15 residues. Trimming shortened V by 0 bases and J by 5 bases, and 12 bases separated the two germline ends. Germline V lookup: CDR1 SEHNR, CDR2 FQNEAQ (reference sequence). The DNA of the CDR3 is TGTGCCAGCAGCTTAGCCCTTATTCGACAAGATACGCAGTATTTT. As protein: CASSLALIRQDTQYF.

This clonotype was seen more than once but under ten times. This chain uses TRBV12-3 or TRBV12-4 with TRBJ2-2; D gene uncertain. V was cut by 3 bases and J by 3 bases, with 8 bases left in between. The CDR3 runs 14 residues. In DNA form, the CDR3 reads TGTGCCAGCAGTTTGAAACTACACACCGGGGAGCTGTTTTTT. Its protein product is CASSLKLHTGELFF.

V is TRBV29-1 and J is TRBJ2-3; 8 bases fit TRBD2. Germline V CDR1 and CDR2: SQVTM, ANQGSEA. The ends lost 7 bases at V and 4 bases at J; junction bases unmatched: 10. This CDR3 has 14 residues. In nucleotides, the CDR3 is TGCAGCGCTCTCCTGACTAGCGTCCCAGATACGCAGTATTTT. It specifies CSALLTSVPDTQYF.

The genes are TRBV20-1 and TRBJ2-3, with 12 nucleotides matching TRBD2. The CDR3 has 16 residues. In germline, CDR1 is DFQATT, CDR2 SNEGSKA (reference sequence). The V gene end was trimmed by 6 bases and the J gene end by 2 bases; junction bases not matched to a gene: 9. The CDR3 region is CSAIPGLAGYTDTQYF. The CDR3 nucleotides are TGCAGTGCCATCCCGGGACTAGCGGGTTACACAGATACGCAGTATTTT.

CDR3 region: CASSLPGGRRNEQFF. The CDR3 DNA sequence: TGTGCCAGCAGCTTGCCGGGAGGGAGACGGAATGAGCAGTTCTTC. This chain joins TRBV5-6 and TRBJ2-1; TRBD2 matches at 8 bases. The CDR3 spans 15 residues. Per the germline V gene, CDR1 is SGHDT and CDR2 is YYEEEE. Trimming removed 1 base from V and 7 bases from J; junction bases left unmatched: 7.

This clonotype was seen a few times. The chain couples TRBV14 to TRBJ2-5; 8 bases line up with TRBD1. CDR3 length: 15 amino acids. Per germline, CDR1 SGHDN and CDR2 FVKESK. Germline trimming cut 2 bases from V and 5 bases from J; bases unmatched to any gene: 7. CDR3 region: CASSQLQGAWETQYF. The DNA of the CDR3 is TGTGCCAGCAGCCAACTGCAGGGGGCATGGGAGACCCAGTACTTC.

The J gene is TRBJ1-2, the V gene TRBV13, with D unresolved. This CDR3 comprises 16 residues. Germline CDR1 is PRHDT and CDR2 is FYEKMQ (reference sequence). Deletions cut 3 bases from V and 6 bases from J, with 20 bases between. The CDR3 DNA reads TGTGCCAGCAGCTTCGCCCCCCCACGAGCCCATGATGGCTACACCTTC. Its translation is CASSFAPPRAHDGYTF.

This clonotype appeared a few times. The CDR3: CASSLGGTRNEQFF. The DNA of the CDR3 is TGTGCCAGCAGCTTAGGCGGGACTCGCAATGAGCAGTTCTTC. The chain couples TRBV7-9 to TRBJ2-1, with D perhaps matching TRBD2 (6 bases). V was cut by 1 base and J by 6 bases, with 10 bases left in between. This CDR3 region has 14 residues. Germline lookup yields CDR1 SEHNR and CDR2 FQNEAQ (reference sequence).

This clonotype was picked up a small number of times. The rearrangement links TRBV5-6 to TRBJ2-7; 12 bases align to TRBD2. The CDR3 totals 15 residues. With V trimmed by 4 bases and J by 3 bases, 5 bases remained unmatched. Germline loops: CDR1 SGHDT, CDR2 YYEEEE. This CDR3 is CASSNALAGGYEQYF. The CDR3 DNA reads TGTGCCAGCAGCAACGCACTAGCGGGAGGCTACGAGCAGTACTTC.

This clonotype was counted only a few times. The chain couples TRBV7-8 to TRBJ2-4, with unresolved D. V was trimmed by 2 bases and J by 1 base, leaving 6 bases between them. This CDR3 has 14 residues. CDR1 is SGHVS and CDR2 is FQNEAQ in the germline V gene. This CDR3 reads CASSLLGAKNIQYF. The CDR3 nucleotides read TGTGCCAGCAGCTTACTGGGGGCCAAAAACATTCAGTACTTC.